Listed below are T cell receptor beta chains from one sample, sequenced in a study of vaccination and CD4 T cells after COVID-19. Each CDR3 protein is one row after TCRdb ran MiXCR on the PCR reads. The table shows under 2,000 distinct CDR3 sequences, with less than 20% occurring only once. Antigens of these TCRs are unknown. The sequencing input was CD4+ T cells from blood, cultured in vitro. The source of these receptors is a human donor in good health. Both conserved end residues are part of each CDR3. D genes are given only for firm matches. Size is omitted from some rows. Given values are once, few, many or a class for expanded clones.

TRBJ1-2 few TRBV4-1 TRBD1 CASSQIGTGAVSGYTF TGCGCCAGCAGCCAAATTGGGACAGGGGCGGTCAGTGGCTACACCTTC
TRBJ1-1 . TRBV5-1 . CASSPTVGGTEAFF TGCGCCAGCAGCCCAACCGTCGGGGGTACTGAAGCTTTCTTT
TRBJ2-3 . TRBV4-3 TRBD2 CASSHTFRGGATDTQYF TGCGCCAGCAGCCACACTTTCCGCGGGGGAGCCACAGATACGCAGTATTTT
TRBJ1-6 medium-sized TRBV27 . CASKERPSSFYNSPLHF TGTGCCAGCAAGGAGCGCCCGAGCTCCTTTTATAATTCACCCCTCCACTTT
TRBJ1-1 medium-sized TRBV4-3 . CASSQEPMNTEAFF TGCGCCAGCAGCCAAGAACCCATGAACACTGAAGCTTTCTTT
TRBJ1-6 few TRBV5-1 TRBD1 CASSFSGQGGGSPLHF TGCGCCAGCAGCTTCTCGGGACAGGGCGGAGGTTCACCCCTCCACTTT
TRBJ1-3 medium-sized TRBV7-9 TRBD1 CASSLDRAGNTIYF TGTGCCAGCAGCTTGGACAGGGCAGGAAACACCATATATTTT
TRBJ2-5 . TRBV5-1 TRBD2 CASSTPRRESGYQETQYF TGCGCCAGCAGCACCCCCCGGCGGGAGAGTGGGTACCAAGAGACCCAGTACTTC
TRBJ2-7 few TRBV5-1 . CASSLGKGTYEQYF TGCGCCAGCAGCTTGGGGAAAGGGACCTACGAGCAGTACTTC
TRBJ2-3 medium-sized TRBV5-4 TRBD2 CASSQGLAGADTQYF TGTGCCAGCAGTCAGGGACTAGCGGGGGCAGATACGCAGTATTTT
TRBJ1-2 few TRBV4-1 . CASSQDTGFNPRFGYTF TGCGCCAGCAGCCAAGATACAGGGTTCAACCCCCGTTTTGGCTACACCTTC
TRBJ2-7 medium-sized TRBV2 . CASSVGGLTYEQYF TGTGCCAGCAGTGTAGGCGGTCTAACCTACGAGCAGTACTTC
TRBJ2-6 . TRBV4-3 . CASSQQGGIGANVLTF TGCGCCAGCAGCCAACAGGGGGGAATTGGGGCCAACGTCCTGACTTTC
TRBJ2-5 medium-sized TRBV10-3 TRBD2 CAISPRTSGGTETQYF TGTGCCATCAGTCCGCGGACTAGCGGGGGGACTGAGACCCAGTACTTC
TRBJ2-2 medium-sized TRBV6-2/TRBV6-3 . CASRRDPTGELFF TGTGCCAGCAGGCGAGACCCGACCGGGGAGCTGTTTTTT
TRBJ1-1 few TRBV12-3/TRBV12-4 TRBD1 CASAPTGIKTEAFF TGTGCCAGCGCCCCGACAGGGATCAAGACTGAAGCTTTCTTT
TRBJ1-5 large TRBV27 . CASGWGLGQPIHQPQHF TGTGCCAGCGGTTGGGGACTCGGACAGCCCATTCATCAGCCCCAGCATTTT